The clone carrying this TCR beta chain was seen just once. The target antigen is unknown. Looked up from germline, CDR1 is SEHNR and CDR2 is FQNEAQ (reference sequence). V gave up 5 bases and J gave up 6 bases, with 10 bases separating them. The CDR3 has 12 amino acids. This sample is part of a study of cytomegalovirus exposure and HLA in healthy donors. The PCR made use of 60 Vbeta and 13 Jbeta primers. The table came from immunoSEQ multiplex PCR; TCRdb's copy has only in-frame clones and leaves some out. The sample has 55,000 to 75,000 clones, over 75% seen once. Study results and limitations: When presence/absence was analysed, sequencing depth was taken to be roughly uniform across donors. Because they were indistinguishable, some V segments, including TRBV6-2 and TRBV6-3, were excluded.

This receptor was identified in a young man in good health and CMV-seronegative. The sequenced sample was PBMCs. This sequence joins TRBV7-9 and TRBJ1-2, with D possibly TRBD1 on 5 matching bases. The CDR3: CASSAGGDGYTF. The CDR3 coding sequence is TGTGCCAGCAGCGCAGGAGGGGATGGCTACACCTTC. The full variable domain, completed using reference TRBV7-9 and TRBJ1-2, is DTGVSQNPRHKITKRGQNVTFRCDPISEHNRLYWYRQTLGQGPEFLTYFQNEAQLEKSRLLSDRFSAERPKGSFSTLEIQRTEQGDSAMYLCASSAGGDGYTFGSGTRLTVV.